This paragraph reports one T cell receptor (beta chain). The data were taken from a study of blood T cell repertoires in COVID-19. The method was immunoSEQ multiplex PCR; TCRdb's version includes in-frame clones alone and lacks a portion of them. The sample holds 200,000 to 250,000 clones, roughly 88% seen once. Looked up from germline, CDR1 is LGHDT and CDR2 is YNNKEL (reference sequence). This CDR3 has 13 residues. Trimming removed 9 bases at V and 2 bases at J, with 14 bases between. This sequence was found in a man between 50 and 59 years old with COVID-19, enrolled during active disease. The V call is TRBV3-1 (or the pseudogene TRBV3-2), the J call TRBJ2-7; D is perhaps TRBD2 (5 bases). The source material was peripheral blood. The CDR3 DNA reads TGTGCCAGTACTAGAGAGGGAGCCTACGAGCAGTACTTC. This translates into CASTREGAYEQYF.